Each of the 9 T cell receptor beta chains below was sequenced from the same sample in a study of blood T cells in healthy people across ages. The second PCR ran about 6 to 11 cycles with a sample-barcoded 5' primer and J-beta primers. TCRdb independently ran MiXCR on the 5' RACE reads; one entry per CDR3 protein. The sample records hundreds of thousands of distinct CDR3 sequences, 25% to 35% being singletons. Sequenced input: blood. All receptors derive from a woman aged 80 or over in good health.

This clonotype was recorded once. The rearrangement uses TRBV11-1 and TRBJ2-6; D remains ambiguous. V dropped 3 bases and J dropped 0 bases, with 9 bases sitting between them. Germline CDR1 SGHAT, CDR2 FQDESV (reference sequence). CDR3 length: 16 residues. CDR3 sequence: CASSLEFDSGANVLTF. CDR3 bases: TGTGCCAGCAGCTTGGAGTTCGACTCTGGGGCCAACGTCCTGACTTTC.

The chain joins TRBV12-3 or TRBV12-4 to TRBJ2-3; D possibly corresponds to TRBD1 (5 bases). This CDR3 has 13 residues. V lost 1 base and J lost 5, with 7 bases in between. The CDR3 DNA follows: TGTGCCAGCAGTTTAGAGCAGGGAGATACGCAGTATTTT. Translated, it gives CASSLEQGDTQYF.

Concerning this clonotype: A much bigger clone sits one base away, suggesting this may be a read error. This rearrangement joins TRBV7-2 to TRBJ2-1, with 7 bases that match TRBD2. Looked up from germline, CDR1 is SGHTA and CDR2 is FQGNSA. There are 15 residues in the CDR3. Losses at the gene ends were 3 bases for V and 4 bases for J; bases not matched to a gene: 6. DNA for the CDR3: TGTACCAGCAGCTTTTCTAGCGGACCTTACAATGAGCAGTTCTTC. As protein: CTSSFSSGPYNEQFF.

Worth noting for this clonotype: This sequence may be a read error, since a much larger clone differs from it by one base. The chain uses TRBV5-1 and TRBJ2-5; 11 bases line up with TRBD1. The germline gives CDR1 SGHRS, CDR2 YFSETQ. The CDR3 contains 13 residues. V lost 3 bases, J lost 11 bases, and 6 bases stayed unmatched. CDR3 in amino acids: CASSSGTGGWQYF. The CDR3 nucleotides read TGCGCCAGCAGCTCCGGGACAGGGGGTTGGCAGTACTTC.

In regard to this clonotype: A much more abundant neighbour one base away suggests this may be a read error. The rearrangement uses TRBV20-1 and TRBJ2-1; possibly TRBD1 for D (7 bases). The CDR3 runs to 14 residues. Trimming took 4 bases from V and 9 from J, leaving 19 bases between them. Germline CDR1 is DFQATT and CDR2 is SNEGSKA (reference sequence). This CDR3 is CSAIAEGAWFEQFF. For the CDR3, the DNA is TGCAGTGCTATCGCGGAGGGGGCTTGGTTTGAGCAGTTCTTC.

Many counts were recorded for this clonotype. The CDR3 bases are TGTGCCAGCAGCTACGGAGCCAATTCACCCCTCCACTTT. Amino acid sequence: CASSYGANSPLHF. The chain joins TRBV5-6 to TRBJ1-6; D call uncertain. This CDR3 is 13 amino acids long. Germline values: CDR1 SGHDT, CDR2 YYEEEE. Trimming stripped 3 bases from V and 7 bases from J, with 8 bases between.

There are many counts of this clonotype. V is TRBV18 and J is TRBJ2-3; 8 bases line up with TRBD2. CDR3 length: 16 residues. V lost 2 bases, J lost 1 base, and 5 bases stayed unmatched. The germline CDR1 and CDR2 sequences are KGHSH and LQKENI. The CDR3 DNA sequence: TGTGCCAGCTCACCATGGACGGGAGGGGGCACAGATACGCAGTATTTT. Translation: CASSPWTGGGTDTQYF.

The rearrangement links TRBV18 to TRBJ2-3; 8 nucleotides align to TRBD2. This CDR3 is 18 amino acids long. V lost 3 bases to trimming and J lost 0 bases; unmatched junction nucleotides: 11. Germline V gene data show CDR1 as KGHSH and CDR2 as LQKENI. CDR3 amino acids: CASSPQGTGTRSTDTQYF. CDR3 bases: TGTGCCAGCTCACCCCAAGGGACCGGGACTAGAAGCACAGATACGCAGTATTTT.

Points on this clonotype: This clone may be a read error of a much larger clone one base away. This chain joins TRBV10-3 and TRBJ1-2; D unclear. This CDR3 contains 13 residues. Germline V gives CDR1 ENHRY, CDR2 SYGVKD. Trimming shortened V by 6 bases and J by 7 bases, and 15 bases separated the two germline ends. Here the CDR3 reads CAISPGGAGGYTF. CDR3 coding DNA: TGTGCCATCAGCCCCGGTGGAGCGGGTGGCTACACCTTC.